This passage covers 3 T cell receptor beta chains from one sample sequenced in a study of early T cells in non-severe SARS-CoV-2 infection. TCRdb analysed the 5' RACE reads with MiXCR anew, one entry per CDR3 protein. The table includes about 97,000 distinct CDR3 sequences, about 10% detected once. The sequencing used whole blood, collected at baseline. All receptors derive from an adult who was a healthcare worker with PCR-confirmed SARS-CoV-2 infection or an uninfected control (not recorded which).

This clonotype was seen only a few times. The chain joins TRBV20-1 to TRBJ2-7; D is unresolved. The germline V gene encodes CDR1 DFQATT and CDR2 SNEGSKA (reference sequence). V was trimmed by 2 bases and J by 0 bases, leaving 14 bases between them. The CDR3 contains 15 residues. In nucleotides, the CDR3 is TGCAGTGCTAGAATGGGCCTCGCGAGCTCCTACGAGCAGTACTTC. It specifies CSARMGLASSYEQYF.

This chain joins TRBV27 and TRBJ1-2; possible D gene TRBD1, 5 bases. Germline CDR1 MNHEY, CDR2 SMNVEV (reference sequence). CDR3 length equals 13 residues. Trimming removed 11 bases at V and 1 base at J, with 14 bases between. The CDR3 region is CASYGGSNYGYTF. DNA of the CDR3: TGTGCCTCCTACGGGGGTAGTAACTATGGCTACACCTTC.

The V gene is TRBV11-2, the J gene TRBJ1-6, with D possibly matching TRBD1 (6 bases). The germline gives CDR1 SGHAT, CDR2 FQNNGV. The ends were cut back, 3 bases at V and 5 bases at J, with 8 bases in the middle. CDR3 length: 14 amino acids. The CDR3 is CASSFAGDNSPLHF. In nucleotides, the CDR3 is TGTGCCAGCAGCTTCGCAGGGGATAATTCACCCCTCCACTTT.